This T cell receptor (beta chain) was sequenced in a study of CD8+CD57+ T cells in acquired aplastic anemia (dated by TCRdb to the late 2010s). The study in broad terms: A mean of about 3.2 ug of DNA, ranging from about 0.2 to 27.4 ug, was extracted from sorted CD4+ and CD8+ cells. CD8+CD57+ expansion was defined as a frequency above the mean frequency observed in healthy subjects. The paper as a whole reports these results and caveats: Although around 30 CD8+ CDR3 sequences were shared by patients and controls, these sequences appeared highly expressed in patients and within the immunodominant clones of patients. Between patients and healthy controls, no significant difference in CD8+ Simpson's diversity was found (P=0.060).

The CDR3, from cysteine to phenylalanine, totals 15 residues. Only CDR3 DNA is held: 45 bases, read in frame from base 1. From a lookup of the germline V gene (reference sequence), CDR1 and CDR2 are DFQATT and SNEGSKA. After removal of 8 bases from V and 0 bases from J, the junction retains 8 bases not matched to a gene. Flow cytometry had shown CD8+CD57+ cell expansion in the patients selected for sequencing. Every patient had severe acquired aplastic anemia, diagnosed using the International Study of Aplastic Anemia and Agranulocytosis and Camitta criteria. No patient had received any therapy when blood was sampled. The study deep-sequenced TCR repertoires of sorted CD4+ and CD8+ blood T cells from severe aplastic anemia patients and healthy subjects. In the USA, patient enrollment took place under clinicaltrials.gov protocols 00001620, 01623167, 00001397, 00071045, 00081523 and 00961064. Ficoll-Paque density gradient centrifugation was used to isolate peripheral blood mononuclear cells. CD4+ and CD8+ T cells were sorted by FACS or magnetic beads before DNA extraction.

Genomic DNA served as template for TCR beta VDJ combination and CDR3 sequence profiling. TCR repertoire sequencing was run on an Illumina HiSeq 2000. Turning to the authors' computational methods: TRBV/TRBJ rearrangement plots, CDR3 size and DJ length profiles, and Simpson's diversity index were used to evaluate the repertoires. The immunodominant clone was defined as the most abundant DNA sequence in deep sequencing data. CDR3 amino acid sequences were screened for sharing across subjects and compared with published repertoires and the VDJdb database. TCRdb reworked the public reads: Q25 trimming with fastp, MiXCR clone assembly, productive beta chains retained. Entries are consolidated by CDR3 protein sequence, retaining the most common genes and DNA. TCRdb's processing, not the study's, gives the V and J calls here. Present in this sample are 150,000 or so distinct CDR3 sequences, around 48% of which were seen just once. The ten largest clones capture 2.5% to 3% of the sample.

There are many counts of this clonotype. The specificity of this receptor is unknown. There are no base qualities to consult, and no much larger clone falls within one base. Specimen: sorted CD4+, CD8+, or CD8+CD57+ T cells (not recorded which) from PBMCs. The clonotype was recovered from a human donor with aplastic anemia. The rearrangement joined TRBV20-1 to TRBJ2-1, and TRBD2 aligns with 9 junction nucleotides. The CDR3 protein sequence reads: CSTTSGISSYNEQFF. Here is the DNA: TGCAGTACGACTAGCGGAATTAGCTCCTACAATGAGCAGTTCTTC.